The 12 T cell receptor beta chains reported below all come from one sample, sequenced in a study of vaccination and CD4 T cells after COVID-19. Scientists ran DNA taken from cultured CD4+ T cells through the Oncomine TCR Beta short-read assay for sequencing. TCRdb re-called the PCR reads with MiXCR, one entry per CDR3 protein. The sample has 17,000 or so distinct CDR3 sequences; under 55% are singletons. Sample treatment: roughly nine-day PBMC culture with coronavirus spike peptide pools or control peptides (ViraFEST assay). These receptors have no identified antigens. Here the sequenced sample was CD4+ T cells from blood, cultured in vitro, taken before SARS-CoV-2 vaccination. The receptors were gathered from a human donor who received a COVID-19 vaccine.

The CDR3 coding sequence is TGTGCCACCAGTGAGTCCGGGATAAACACCGGGGAGCTGTTTTTT. This codes for CATSESGINTGELFF. V is TRBV24-1 and J is TRBJ2-2, with a weak D call TRBD2 (5 bases). Per the germline V gene, CDR1 is KGHDR and CDR2 is SFDVKD. The CDR3 runs to 15 residues. V was cut by 4 bases and J by 2 bases, with 10 bases left in between.

This chain uses TRBV20-1 with TRBJ2-5, with D perhaps matching TRBD2 (5 bases). The CDR3 runs 11 residues. CDR1 and CDR2 (germline): DFQATT, SNEGSKA (reference sequence). Trimming shortened V by 7 bases and J by 5 bases, and 11 bases separated the two germline ends. CDR3 sequence reads: CSGRPGETQYF. CDR3 DNA sequence: TGCAGTGGGAGGCCCGGGGAGACCCAGTACTTC.

This chain connects TRBV11-3 to TRBJ1-1; D may be TRBD1 (6 bases). Germline V gives CDR1 SGHNT, CDR2 YENEEA. Trimming took 1 base from V and 1 from J, leaving 16 bases between them. The CDR3 covers 17 residues. Here the CDR3 reads CASSLAGQFGGNTEAFF. CDR3 DNA: TGTGCCAGCAGCTTAGCCGGACAGTTTGGAGGGAACACTGAAGCTTTCTTT.

V usage is TRBV6-1 and J usage is TRBJ2-1, with 12 bases identical to TRBD2. The CDR3 sequence is 15 residues long. V shed 6 bases and J 7 bases; nucleotides not matched to a gene: 7. Germline CDR1 MNHNS, CDR2 SASEGT. CDR3 DNA: TGTGCCAGCAGCTCTAGCGGGGGGGAGATGAATGAGCAGTTCTTC. Translated, it gives CASSSSGGEMNEQFF.

The genes are TRBV20-1 and TRBJ2-7; 11 positions match TRBD1. The CDR3 extends over 15 amino acids. V was pared by 5 bases and J by 6 bases, with 12 bases of the junction left unmatched. In germline, CDR1 is DFQATT, CDR2 SNEGSKA (reference sequence). CDR3 region: CSAEGGGTGGLEQYF. In nucleotides, the CDR3 is TGCAGTGCTGAGGGGGGTGGGACAGGGGGTCTCGAGCAGTACTTC.

The chain has TRBV10-3 and TRBJ1-4; no firm D call. With 4 bases removed from V and 8 bases from J, the gap between germline ends came to 8 bases. The CDR3 spans 12 residues. Germline CDR1 ENHRY, CDR2 SYGVKD. For the CDR3, the DNA is TGTGCCATCAGTGGCTACGGGGAAAAACTGTTTTTT. Encoded protein: CAISGYGEKLFF.

The V call is TRBV6-2 or TRBV6-3, the J call TRBJ1-1; TRBD1 might be the D (5 bases). From germline, CDR1 is MNHEY and CDR2 SVGEGT. The CDR3 has 16 amino acids. The ends were cut back, 0 bases at V and 2 bases at J, with 13 bases in the middle. This chain's CDR3 is CASSYSNRGGNTEAFF. CDR3 bases: TGTGCCAGCAGTTACTCGAATAGGGGTGGCAACACTGAAGCTTTCTTT.

This chain connects TRBV7-3 to TRBJ1-1; D remains unclear. Trimming took off 4 bases at V and 5 bases at J, with 14 bases between the two ends. The CDR3 has 14 amino acids. Per germline, CDR1 SGHTA and CDR2 FQGTGA. CDR3 sequence (DNA): TGTGCCAGCAGCTCGACGGGAGGGTCGACTGAAGCTTTCTTT. Translation gives CASSSTGGSTEAFF.

This clonotype was picked up a small number of times. The chain employs TRBV6-1 and TRBJ1-5, with D tentatively TRBD1 (5 bases). Deletions cut 7 bases from V and 5 bases from J, with 15 bases between. The CDR3 runs to 14 residues. From germline, CDR1 is MNHNS and CDR2 SASEGT. Written as DNA, the CDR3 is TGTGCCAGCACCGTACGGGACGCCGATCAGCCCCAGCATTTT. Amino acids: CASTVRDADQPQHF.

The chain links TRBV4-2 to TRBJ2-3, with unresolved D. The germline V and J ends were trimmed by 3 bases and 3 bases, with 10 bases remaining between them. Germline CDR1 reads LGHNA; CDR2 reads YNFKEQ. CDR3 length: 14 amino acids. The CDR3 sequence is CASSHPESTDTQYF. CDR3 DNA: TGTGCCAGCAGCCACCCCGAATCTACAGATACGCAGTATTTT.

This chain uses TRBV19 with TRBJ1-2; TRBD1 is a possible D gene (5 bases). V was shortened by 5 bases and J by 7 bases, with 8 bases between the two germline ends. The CDR3 loop spans 11 amino acids. Germline V gene lookup returns CDR1 LNHDA and CDR2 SQIVND (reference sequence). CDR3 bases: TGTGCCAGTAGTCGGGGACTTGGCTACACCTTC. Its translation is CASSRGLGYTF.

The rearrangement joins TRBV6-2 or TRBV6-3 to TRBJ1-6, with D hard to call. V was pared by 4 bases and J by 7 bases, with 11 bases between. The CDR3 extends over 14 amino acids. Germline V gene sequence: CDR1 MNHEY, CDR2 SVGEGT. The CDR3 here is CASSSQRENSPLHF. The CDR3 DNA reads TGTGCCAGCAGTTCCCAGCGGGAGAATTCACCCCTCCACTTT.